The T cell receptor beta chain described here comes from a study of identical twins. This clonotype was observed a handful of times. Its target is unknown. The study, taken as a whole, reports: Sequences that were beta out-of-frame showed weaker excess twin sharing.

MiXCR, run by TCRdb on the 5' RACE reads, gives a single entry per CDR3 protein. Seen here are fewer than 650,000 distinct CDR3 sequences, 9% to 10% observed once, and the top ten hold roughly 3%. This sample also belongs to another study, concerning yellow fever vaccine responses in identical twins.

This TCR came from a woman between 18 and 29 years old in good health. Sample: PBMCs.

CDR3 in amino acids: CASSQDSPELAGGPKSYEQYF. DNA of the CDR3: TGCGCCAGCAGCCAAGATTCCCCCGAACTAGCGGGAGGGCCCAAGAGCTACGAGCAGTACTTC. The V call is TRBV4-1, the J call TRBJ2-7; TRBD2 matches 13 bases. V lost 0 bases, J lost 3 bases, and 17 bases stayed unmatched. The CDR3 covers 21 residues. The germline V gene encodes CDR1 MGHRA and CDR2 YSYEKL.